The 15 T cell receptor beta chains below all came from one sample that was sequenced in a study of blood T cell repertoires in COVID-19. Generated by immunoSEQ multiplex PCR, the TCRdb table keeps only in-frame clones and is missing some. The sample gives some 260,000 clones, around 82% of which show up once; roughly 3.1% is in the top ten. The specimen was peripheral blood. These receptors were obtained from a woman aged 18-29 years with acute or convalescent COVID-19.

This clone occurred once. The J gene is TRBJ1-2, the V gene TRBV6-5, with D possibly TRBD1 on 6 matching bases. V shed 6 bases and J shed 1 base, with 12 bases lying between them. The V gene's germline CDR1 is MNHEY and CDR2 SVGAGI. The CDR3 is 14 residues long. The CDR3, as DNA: TGTGCCAGCAGGATACAGGGTAATAACTATGGCTACACCTTC. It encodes CASRIQGNNYGYTF.

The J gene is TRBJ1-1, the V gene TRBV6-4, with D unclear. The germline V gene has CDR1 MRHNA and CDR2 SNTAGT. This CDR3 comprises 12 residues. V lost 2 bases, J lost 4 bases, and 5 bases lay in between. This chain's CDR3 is CASSDGSTEAFF. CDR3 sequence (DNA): TGTGCCAGCAGTGACGGCAGCACTGAAGCTTTCTTT.

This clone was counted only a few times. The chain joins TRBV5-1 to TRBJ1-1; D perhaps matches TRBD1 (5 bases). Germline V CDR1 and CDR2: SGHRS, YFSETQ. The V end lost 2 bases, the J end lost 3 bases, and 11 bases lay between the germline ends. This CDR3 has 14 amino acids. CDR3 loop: CASSFSGVHTEAFF. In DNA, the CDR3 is TGCGCCAGCAGCTTTTCGGGGGTTCACACTGAAGCTTTCTTT. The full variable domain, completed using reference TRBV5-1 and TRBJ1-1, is KAGVTQTPRYLIKTRGQQVTLSCSPISGHRSVSWYQQTPGQGLQFLFEYFSETQRNKGNFPGRFSGRQFSNSRSEMNVSTLELGDSALYLCASSFSGVHTEAFFGQGTRLTVV.

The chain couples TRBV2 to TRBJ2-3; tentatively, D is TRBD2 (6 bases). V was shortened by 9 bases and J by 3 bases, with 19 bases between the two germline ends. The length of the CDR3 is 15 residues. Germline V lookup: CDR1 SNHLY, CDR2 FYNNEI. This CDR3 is CARTEAPGETDTQYF. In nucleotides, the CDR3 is TGTGCCAGGACCGAGGCACCGGGAGAGACAGATACGCAGTATTTT.

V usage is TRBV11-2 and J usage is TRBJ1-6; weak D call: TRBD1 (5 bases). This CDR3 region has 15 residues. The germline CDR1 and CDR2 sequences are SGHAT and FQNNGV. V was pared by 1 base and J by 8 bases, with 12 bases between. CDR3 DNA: TGTGCCAGCAGCTTAGGCGCAGGGTTTCATTCACCCCTCCACTTT. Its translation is CASSLGAGFHSPLHF.

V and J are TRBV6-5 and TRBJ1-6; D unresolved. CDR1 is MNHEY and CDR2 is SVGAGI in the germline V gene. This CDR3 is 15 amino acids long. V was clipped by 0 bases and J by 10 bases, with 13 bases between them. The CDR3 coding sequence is TGTGCCAGCAGTTACTCGATGGTTAGGCGGTCACCCCTCCACTTT. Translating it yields CASSYSMVRRSPLHF.

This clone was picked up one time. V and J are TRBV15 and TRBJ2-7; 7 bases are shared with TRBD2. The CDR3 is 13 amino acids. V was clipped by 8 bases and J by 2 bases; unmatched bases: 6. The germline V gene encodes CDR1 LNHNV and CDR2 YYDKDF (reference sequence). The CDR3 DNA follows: TGTGCCACCCGGGGGGACGGAGCCTACGAGCAGTACTTC. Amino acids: CATRGDGAYEQYF.

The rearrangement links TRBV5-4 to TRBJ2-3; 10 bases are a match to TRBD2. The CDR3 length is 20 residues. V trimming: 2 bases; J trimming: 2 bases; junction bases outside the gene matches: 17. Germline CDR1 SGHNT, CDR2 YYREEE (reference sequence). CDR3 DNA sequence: TGTGCCAGCAGCTTTTCAGGGGGGATGCGGACTAGCGGACCCACAGATACGCAGTATTTT. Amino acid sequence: CASSFSGGMRTSGPTDTQYF.

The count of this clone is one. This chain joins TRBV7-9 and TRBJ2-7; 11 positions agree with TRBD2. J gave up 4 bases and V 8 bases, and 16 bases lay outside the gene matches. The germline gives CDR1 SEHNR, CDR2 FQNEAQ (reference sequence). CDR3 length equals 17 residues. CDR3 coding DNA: TGTGCCAGCGAGGATGGTAGGCCGGGACTAGCGGCGTACGAGCAGTACTTC. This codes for CASEDGRPGLAAYEQYF.

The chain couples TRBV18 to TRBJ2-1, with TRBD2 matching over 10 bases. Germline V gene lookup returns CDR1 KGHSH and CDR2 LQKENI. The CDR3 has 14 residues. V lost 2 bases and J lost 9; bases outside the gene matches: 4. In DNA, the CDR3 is TGTGCCAGCTCACCAGAAATAGCGGGAGGTGAGCAGTTCTTC. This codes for CASSPEIAGGEQFF.

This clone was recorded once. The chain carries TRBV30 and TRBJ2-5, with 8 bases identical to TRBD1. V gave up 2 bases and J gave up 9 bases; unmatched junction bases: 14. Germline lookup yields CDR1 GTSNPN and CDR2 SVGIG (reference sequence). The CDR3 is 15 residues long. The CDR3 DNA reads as TGTGCCTGGAGTTCACAGGGGGGATCTAGTTTCGCCCAGTACTTC. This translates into CAWSSQGGSSFAQYF. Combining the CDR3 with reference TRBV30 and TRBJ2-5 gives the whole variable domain SQTIHQWPATLVQPVGSPLSLECTVEGTSNPNLYWYRQAAGRGLQLLFYSVGIGQISSEVPQNLSASRPQDRQFILSSKKLLLSDSGFYLCAWSSQGGSSFAQYFGPGTRLLVL.

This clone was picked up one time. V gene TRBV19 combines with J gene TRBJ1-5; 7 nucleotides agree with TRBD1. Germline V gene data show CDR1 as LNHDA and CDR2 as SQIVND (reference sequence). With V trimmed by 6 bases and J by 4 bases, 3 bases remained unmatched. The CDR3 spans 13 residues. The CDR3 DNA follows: TGTGCCAGTAGCGGGACAGTTAATCAGCCCCAGCATTTT. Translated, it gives CASSGTVNQPQHF.

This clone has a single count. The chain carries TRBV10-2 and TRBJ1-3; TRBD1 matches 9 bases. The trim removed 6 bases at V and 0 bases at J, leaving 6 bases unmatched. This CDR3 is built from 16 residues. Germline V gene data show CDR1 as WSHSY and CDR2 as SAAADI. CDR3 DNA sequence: TGCGCCAGCAGGGGACAGGGTCCCCTCTCTGGAAACACCATATATTTT. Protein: CASRGQGPLSGNTIYF.

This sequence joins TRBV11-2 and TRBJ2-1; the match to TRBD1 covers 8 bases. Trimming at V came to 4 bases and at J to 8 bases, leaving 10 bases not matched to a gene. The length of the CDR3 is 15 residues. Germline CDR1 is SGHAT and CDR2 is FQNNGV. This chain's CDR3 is CASSSTGQAVHEQFF. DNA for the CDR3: TGTGCCAGCAGCTCCACGGGACAGGCGGTCCATGAGCAGTTCTTC.

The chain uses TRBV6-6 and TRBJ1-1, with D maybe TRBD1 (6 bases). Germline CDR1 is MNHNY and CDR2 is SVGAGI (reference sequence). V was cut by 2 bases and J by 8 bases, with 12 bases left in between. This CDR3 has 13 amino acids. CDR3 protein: CASSYVGAYEAFF. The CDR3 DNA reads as TGTGCCAGCAGTTACGTGGGGGCTTACGAAGCTTTCTTT.